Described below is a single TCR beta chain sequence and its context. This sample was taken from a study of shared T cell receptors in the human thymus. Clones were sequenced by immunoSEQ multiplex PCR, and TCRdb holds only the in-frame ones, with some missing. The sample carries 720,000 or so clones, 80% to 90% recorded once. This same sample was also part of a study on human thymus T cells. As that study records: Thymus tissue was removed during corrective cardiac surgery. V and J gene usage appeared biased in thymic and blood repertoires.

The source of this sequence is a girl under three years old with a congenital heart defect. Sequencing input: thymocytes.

CDR3 residues: CASSLAGDRGDYGYTF. CDR3 coding DNA: TGCGCCAGCAGCTTGGCGGGGGACAGGGGAGACTATGGCTACACCTTC. The chain carries TRBV5-1 and TRBJ1-2, with 10 bases that match TRBD1. The J segment lost 3 bases and the V segment lost 0 bases, leaving 5 bases of the junction unmatched. CDR1 is SGHRS and CDR2 is YFSETQ in the germline V gene. The CDR3 is 16 amino acids.